The next 2 T cell receptor beta chains were all read from a single sample in a study of T cells in Graves' hyperthyroidism and ophthalmopathy. Authors of the study amplified TCR beta CDR3 regions from RNA transcripts. In the first-round RT-PCR of the TCR CDR3, the HTBI primer set was used. Via MiXCR, TCRdb re-called the multiplex PCR reads, giving one row per CDR3 protein. The sample carries 660,000 or so distinct CDR3 sequences, about 45% recorded once. The sample was peripheral blood or thyroid tissue (not recorded which). The receptor source for this set is an adult man with Graves' disease, either hyperthyroidism or ophthalmopathy (not recorded which).

This clonotype was counted at least ten times. J is TRBJ1-5 and V is TRBV2; D is unclear. Germline assignment: CDR1 SNHLY and CDR2 FYNNEI. V lost 8 bases, J lost 5 bases, and 13 bases lay in between. The CDR3 has 13 residues. DNA for the CDR3: TGTGCCAGCCTGATCGGGGAAGATCAGCCCCAGCATTTT. This translates into CASLIGEDQPQHF.

The chain couples TRBV5-8 to TRBJ1-1; D call uncertain. Germline V CDR1 and CDR2: SGHTS, YDEGEE. V was clipped by 0 bases and J by 0 bases, with 12 bases between them. The CDR3 covers 16 residues. The CDR3 DNA is TGTGCCAGCAGCTTGGCAGTGACCCGACTGAACACTGAAGCTTTCTTT. Residues: CASSLAVTRLNTEAFF.